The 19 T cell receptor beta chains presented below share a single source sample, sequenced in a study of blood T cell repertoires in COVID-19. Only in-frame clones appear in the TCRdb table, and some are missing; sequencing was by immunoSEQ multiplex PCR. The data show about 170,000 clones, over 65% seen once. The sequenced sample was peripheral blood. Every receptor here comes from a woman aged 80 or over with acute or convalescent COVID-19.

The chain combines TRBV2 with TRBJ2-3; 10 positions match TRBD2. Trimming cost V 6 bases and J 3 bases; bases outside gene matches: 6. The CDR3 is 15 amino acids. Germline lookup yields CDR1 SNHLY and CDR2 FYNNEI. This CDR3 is CASRSTSGATDTQYF. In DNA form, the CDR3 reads TGTGCCAGCAGAAGCACTAGCGGGGCAACAGATACGCAGTATTTT. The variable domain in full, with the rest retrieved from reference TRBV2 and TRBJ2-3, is EPEVTQTPSHQVTQMGQEVILRCVPISNHLYFYWYRQILGQKVEFLVSFYNNEISEKSEIFDDQFSVERPDGSNFTLKIRSTKLEDSAMYFCASRSTSGATDTQYFGPGTRLTVL.

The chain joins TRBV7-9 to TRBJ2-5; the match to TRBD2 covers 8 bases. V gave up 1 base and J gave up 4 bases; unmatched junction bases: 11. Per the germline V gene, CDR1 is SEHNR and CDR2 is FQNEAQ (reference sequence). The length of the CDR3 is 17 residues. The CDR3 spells CASSLGSSGTSLETQYF. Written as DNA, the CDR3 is TGTGCCAGCAGCTTAGGGAGCTCCGGGACTAGTCTAGAGACCCAGTACTTC.

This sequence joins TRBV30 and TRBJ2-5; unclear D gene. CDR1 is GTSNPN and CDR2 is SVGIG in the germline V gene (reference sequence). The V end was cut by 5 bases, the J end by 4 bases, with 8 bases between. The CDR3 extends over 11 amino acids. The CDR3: CAWSTRETQYF. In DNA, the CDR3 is TGTGCCTGGTCCACGAGAGAGACCCAGTACTTC.

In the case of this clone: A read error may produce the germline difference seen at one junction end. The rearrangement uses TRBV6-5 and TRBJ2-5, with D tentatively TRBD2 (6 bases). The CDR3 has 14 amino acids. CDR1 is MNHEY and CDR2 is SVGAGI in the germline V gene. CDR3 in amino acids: CASTSTGVILPHYF. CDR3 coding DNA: TGTGCCAGCACCTCGACGGGGGTGATATTGCCCCATTACTTC.

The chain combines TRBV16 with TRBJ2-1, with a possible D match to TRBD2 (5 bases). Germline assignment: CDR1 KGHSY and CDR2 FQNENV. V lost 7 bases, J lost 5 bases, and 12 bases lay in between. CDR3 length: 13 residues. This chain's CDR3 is CASNAAVHNEQFF. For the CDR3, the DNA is TGTGCCAGCAACGCAGCGGTCCACAATGAGCAGTTCTTC. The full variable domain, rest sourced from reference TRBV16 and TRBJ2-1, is GEEVAQTPKHLVRGEGQKAKLYCAPIKGHSYVFWYQQVLKNEFKFLISFQNENVFDETGMPKERFSAKCLPNSPCSLEIQATKLEDSAVYFCASNAAVHNEQFFGPGTRLTVL.

The CDR3 bases are TGTGCCAGCAGCCAAGGTCCCGATAGCTCTGGGGAGCTGTTTTTT. This sequence encodes CASSQGPDSSGELFF. This rearrangement joins TRBV3-1 (or the pseudogene TRBV3-2) to TRBJ2-2; no clear D. Between the trimmed V and J ends, which lost 1 base and 8 bases, there was a span of 14 bases. The germline CDR1 and CDR2 sequences are LGHDT and YNNKEL (reference sequence). The CDR3 runs to 15 residues.

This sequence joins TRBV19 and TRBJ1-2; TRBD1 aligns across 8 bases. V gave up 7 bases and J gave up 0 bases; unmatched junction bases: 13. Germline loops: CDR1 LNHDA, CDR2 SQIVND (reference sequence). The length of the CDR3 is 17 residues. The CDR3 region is CASTLKAGGYTNYGYTF. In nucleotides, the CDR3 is TGTGCCAGTACCTTGAAGGCAGGGGGCTACACTAACTATGGCTACACCTTC.

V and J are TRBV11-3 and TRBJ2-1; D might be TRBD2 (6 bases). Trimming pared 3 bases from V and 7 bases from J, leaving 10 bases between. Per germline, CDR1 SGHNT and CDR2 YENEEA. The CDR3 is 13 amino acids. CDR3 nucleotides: TGTGCCAGCAGCTTTGAGGAGGGGAATGAGCAGTTCTTC. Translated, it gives CASSFEEGNEQFF.

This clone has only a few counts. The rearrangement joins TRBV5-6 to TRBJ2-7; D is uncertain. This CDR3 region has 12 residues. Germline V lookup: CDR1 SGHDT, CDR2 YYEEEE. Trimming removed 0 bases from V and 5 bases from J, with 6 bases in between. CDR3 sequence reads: CASSLGFNEQYF. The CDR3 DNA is TGTGCCAGCAGCTTGGGTTTTAACGAGCAGTACTTC.

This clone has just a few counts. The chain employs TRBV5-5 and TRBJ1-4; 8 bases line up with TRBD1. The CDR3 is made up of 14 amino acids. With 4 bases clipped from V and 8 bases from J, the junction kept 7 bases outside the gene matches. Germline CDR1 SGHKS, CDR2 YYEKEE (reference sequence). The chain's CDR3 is CASSRQGREEKLFF. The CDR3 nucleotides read TGTGCCAGCAGCCGACAGGGGAGAGAGGAAAAACTGTTTTTT.

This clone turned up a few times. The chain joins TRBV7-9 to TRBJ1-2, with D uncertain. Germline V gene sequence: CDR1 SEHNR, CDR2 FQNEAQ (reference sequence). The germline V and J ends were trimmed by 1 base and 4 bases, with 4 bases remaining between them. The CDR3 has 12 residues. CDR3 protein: CASSLDTYGYTF. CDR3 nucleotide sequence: TGTGCCAGCAGCTTAGACACCTATGGCTACACCTTC.

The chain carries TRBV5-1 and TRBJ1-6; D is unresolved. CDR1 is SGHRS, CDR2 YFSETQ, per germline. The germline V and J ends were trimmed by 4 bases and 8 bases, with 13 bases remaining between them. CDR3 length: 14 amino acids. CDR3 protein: CASSLTPTDSPLHF. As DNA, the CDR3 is TGCGCCAGCAGCCTGACACCTACGGATTCACCCCTCCACTTT.

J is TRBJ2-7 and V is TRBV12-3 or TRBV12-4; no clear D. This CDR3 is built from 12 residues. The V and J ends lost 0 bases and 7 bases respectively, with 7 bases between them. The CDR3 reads CASSLALNEQYF. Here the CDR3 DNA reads TGTGCCAGCAGTTTAGCGCTAAATGAGCAGTACTTC.

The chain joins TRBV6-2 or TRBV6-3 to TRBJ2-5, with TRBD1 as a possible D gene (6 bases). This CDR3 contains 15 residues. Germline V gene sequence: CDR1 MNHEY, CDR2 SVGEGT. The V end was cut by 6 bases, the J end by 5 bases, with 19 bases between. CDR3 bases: TGTGCCAGCAGCGCCTTATCACAGGGCGGGGAGACCCAGTACTTC. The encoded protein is CASSALSQGGETQYF.

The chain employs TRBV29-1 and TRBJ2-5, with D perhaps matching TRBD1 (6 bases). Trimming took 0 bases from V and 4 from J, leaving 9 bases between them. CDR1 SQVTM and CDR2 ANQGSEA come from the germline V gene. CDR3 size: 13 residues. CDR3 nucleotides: TGCAGCGTTGAAGAGGGGACACGAGAGACCCAGTACTTC. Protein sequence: CSVEEGTRETQYF.

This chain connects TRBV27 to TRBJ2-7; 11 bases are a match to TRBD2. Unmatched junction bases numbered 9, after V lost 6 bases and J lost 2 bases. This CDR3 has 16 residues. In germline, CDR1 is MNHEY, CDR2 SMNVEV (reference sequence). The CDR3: CASSLSLAGVAYEQYF. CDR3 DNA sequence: TGTGCCAGCAGCCTTTCACTAGCGGGAGTAGCCTACGAGCAGTACTTC.

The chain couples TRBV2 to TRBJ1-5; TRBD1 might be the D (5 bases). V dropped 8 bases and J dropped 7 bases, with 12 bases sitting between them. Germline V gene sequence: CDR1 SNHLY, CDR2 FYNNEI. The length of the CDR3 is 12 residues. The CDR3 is CASRDWLQPQHF. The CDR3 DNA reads TGTGCCAGCCGGGACTGGTTACAGCCCCAGCATTTT.

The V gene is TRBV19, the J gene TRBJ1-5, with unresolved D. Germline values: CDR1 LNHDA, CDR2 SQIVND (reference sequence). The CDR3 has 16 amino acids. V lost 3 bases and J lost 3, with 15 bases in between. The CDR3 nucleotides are TGTGCCAGTAGTATCCCTTCCTCGAGTTTCAATCAGCCCCAGCATTTT. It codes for CASSIPSSSFNQPQHF.

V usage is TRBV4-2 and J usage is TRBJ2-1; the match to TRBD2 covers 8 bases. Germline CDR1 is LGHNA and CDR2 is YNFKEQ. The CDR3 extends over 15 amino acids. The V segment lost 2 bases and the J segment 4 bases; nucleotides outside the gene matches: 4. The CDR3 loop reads CASSQWTSNYNEQFF. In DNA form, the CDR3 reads TGTGCCAGCAGCCAATGGACTAGCAATTACAATGAGCAGTTCTTC.